This paragraph covers one T cell receptor (beta chain) sequence. Trimming removed 5 bases at V and 2 bases at J, with 9 bases between. CDR3 length: 13 residues. Germline V gene sequence: CDR1 SEHNR, CDR2 FQNEAQ (reference sequence). This entry is derived from a study of T cell changes during pregnancy in multiple sclerosis. The data were produced by immunoSEQ multiplex PCR, yet TCRdb's version contains in-frame clones alone and is incomplete. This repertoire shows some 37,000 clones, about 91% found once; its top ten account for approximately 11%. The sequence came from a female donor with multiple sclerosis, enrolled in a pregnancy study. The rearrangement uses TRBV7-9 and TRBJ2-5, with D maybe TRBD2 (6 bases). This specimen consisted of CD8+ T cells from peripheral blood mononuclear cells, obtained in the third trimester of pregnancy. The CDR3 protein is CASSRTTQETQYF. In nucleotides, the CDR3 is TGTGCCAGCAGCCGGACTACGCAAGAGACCCAGTACTTC.